This TCR beta chain was retrieved from a study of cytomegalovirus exposure and HLA in healthy donors. This clone was found a few times. 60 Vbeta and 13 Jbeta primers were used in PCR. Libraries were prepared by immunoSEQ multiplex PCR; TCRdb keeps only in-frame clonotypes and omits some of them. The repertoire holds 170,000 or so clones, around 82% seen once, with approximately 13% in the top ten. The CDR3 runs 16 residues. Germline V CDR1 and CDR2: SGHTA, FQGTGA. Trimming removed 2 bases at V and 2 bases at J, with 15 bases between. The V gene is TRBV7-3, the J gene TRBJ1-1; a possible D gene is TRBD1 (5 bases). Source material: PBMCs. The sequence derives from a woman aged 50 to 65 in good health and CMV-seropositive. For the CDR3, the DNA is TGTGCCAGCAGCTTAGTAGGGGAAGTAGGAAACACTGAAGCTTTCTTT. This encodes CASSLVGEVGNTEAFF.